Sequencing of this T cell receptor (beta chain) was carried out in a study of cytomegalovirus exposure and HLA in healthy donors. The CDR3 contains 17 residues. V lost 1 base, J lost 5 bases, and 21 bases lay in between. Germline CDR1 reads SGHNT; CDR2 reads YYREEE (reference sequence). Primers: 60 Vbeta forward and 13 Jbeta reverse. In the study's own analysis: Later analysis identified approximately 88 million unique TCR beta chains, approximately 11 million shared. Only in-frame clones appear in the TCRdb table, and some are missing; sequencing was by immunoSEQ multiplex PCR. That table supplies the V and J calls and clone size; D and trimming were determined from the DNA. The profile shows around 35,000 clones, about four fifths of them singletons. Regarding the study as a whole: Analysis performed later found about 18,000 TCR beta sequences associated with HLA alleles at 0.05 false discovery rate. As was reported, the classifier diagnosed cytomegalovirus status with high specificity and sensitivity. With later analysis, a missense DCLRE1C variant became linked to TCR beta V- and J-gene trimming.

This clone has a single count. Its target is not known. This clonotype was sampled from a woman in her thirties or forties in good health and CMV-seronegative. The V call is TRBV5-4, the J call TRBJ2-5; D is uncertain. Sequencing was done on a sample of PBMCs. CDR3: CASSLSASVTPRETQYF. In nucleotides, the CDR3 is TGTGCCAGCAGCTTGTCCGCTTCAGTCACCCCGAGGGAGACCCAGTACTTC.